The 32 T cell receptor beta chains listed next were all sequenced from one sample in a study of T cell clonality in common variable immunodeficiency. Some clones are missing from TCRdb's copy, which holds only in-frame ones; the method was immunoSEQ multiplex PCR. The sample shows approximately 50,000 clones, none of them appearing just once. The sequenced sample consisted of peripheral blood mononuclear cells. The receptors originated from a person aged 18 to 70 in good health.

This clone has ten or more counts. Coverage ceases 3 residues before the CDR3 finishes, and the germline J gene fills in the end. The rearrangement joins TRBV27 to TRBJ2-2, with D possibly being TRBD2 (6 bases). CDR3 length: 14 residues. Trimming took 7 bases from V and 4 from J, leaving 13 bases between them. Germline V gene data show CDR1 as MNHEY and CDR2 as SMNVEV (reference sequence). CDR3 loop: CASTVRGITGELFF. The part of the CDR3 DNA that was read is TGTGCCAGCACCGTACGGGGGATCACCGGGGAG.

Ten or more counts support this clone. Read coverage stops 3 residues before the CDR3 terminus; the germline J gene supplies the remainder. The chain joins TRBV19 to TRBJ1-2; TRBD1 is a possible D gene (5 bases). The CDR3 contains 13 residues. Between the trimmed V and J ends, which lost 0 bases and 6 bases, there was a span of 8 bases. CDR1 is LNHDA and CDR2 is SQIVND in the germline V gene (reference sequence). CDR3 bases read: TGTGCCAGTAGTATAGATCCAGGGAATGGC. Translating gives CASSIDPGNG. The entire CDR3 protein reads CASSIDPGNGYTF.

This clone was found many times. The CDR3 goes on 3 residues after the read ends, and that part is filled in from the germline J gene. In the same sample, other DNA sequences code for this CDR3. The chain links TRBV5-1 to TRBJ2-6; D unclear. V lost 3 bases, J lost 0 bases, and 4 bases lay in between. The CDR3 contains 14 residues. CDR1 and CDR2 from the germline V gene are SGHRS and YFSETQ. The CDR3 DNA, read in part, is TGCGCCAGCAGCTCAGGCTCTGGGGCCAACGTC. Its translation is CASSSGSGANV. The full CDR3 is CASSSGSGANVLTF. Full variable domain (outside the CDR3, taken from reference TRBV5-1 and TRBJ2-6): KAGVTQTPRYLIKTRGQQVTLSCSPISGHRSVSWYQQTPGQGLQFLFEYFSETQRNKGNFPGRFSGRQFSNSRSEMNVSTLELGDSALYLCASSSGSGANVLTFGAGSRLTVL.

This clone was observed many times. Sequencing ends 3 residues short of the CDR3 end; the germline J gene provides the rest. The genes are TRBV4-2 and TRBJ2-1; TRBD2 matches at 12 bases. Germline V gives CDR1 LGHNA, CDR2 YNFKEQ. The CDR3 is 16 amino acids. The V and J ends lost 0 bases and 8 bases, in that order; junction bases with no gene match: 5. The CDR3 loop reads CASSQDPTSGGDEQFF. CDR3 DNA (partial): TGTGCCAGCAGCCAAGATCCGACTAGCGGGGGAGATGAG.

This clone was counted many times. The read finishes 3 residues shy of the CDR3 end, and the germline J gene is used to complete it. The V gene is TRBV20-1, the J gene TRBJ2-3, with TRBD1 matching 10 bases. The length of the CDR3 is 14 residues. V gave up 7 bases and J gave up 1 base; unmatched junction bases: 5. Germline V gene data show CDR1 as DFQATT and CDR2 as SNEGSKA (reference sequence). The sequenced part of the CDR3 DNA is TGCAGTGTCCCGACAGGGGGCGGCACAGATACG. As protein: CSVPTGGGTDT. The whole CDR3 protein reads CSVPTGGGTDTQYF.

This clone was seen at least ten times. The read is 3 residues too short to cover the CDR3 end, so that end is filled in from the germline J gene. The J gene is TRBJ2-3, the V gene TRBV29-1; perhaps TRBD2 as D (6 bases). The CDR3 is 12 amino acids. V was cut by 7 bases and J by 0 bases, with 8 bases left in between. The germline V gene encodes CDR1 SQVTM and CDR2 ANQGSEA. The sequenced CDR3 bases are TGCAGCGGCGGGGCTAGCACAGATACG. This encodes CSGGASTDT. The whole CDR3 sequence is CSGGASTDTQYF.

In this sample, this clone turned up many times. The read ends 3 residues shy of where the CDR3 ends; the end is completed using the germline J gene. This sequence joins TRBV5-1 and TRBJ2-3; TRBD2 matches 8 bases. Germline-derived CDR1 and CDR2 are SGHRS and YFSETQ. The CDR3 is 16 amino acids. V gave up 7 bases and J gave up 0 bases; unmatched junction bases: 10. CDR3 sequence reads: CASEMGLDSSTDTQYF. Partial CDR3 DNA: TGCGCCAGCGAGATGGGACTAGACTCTAGCACAGATACG.

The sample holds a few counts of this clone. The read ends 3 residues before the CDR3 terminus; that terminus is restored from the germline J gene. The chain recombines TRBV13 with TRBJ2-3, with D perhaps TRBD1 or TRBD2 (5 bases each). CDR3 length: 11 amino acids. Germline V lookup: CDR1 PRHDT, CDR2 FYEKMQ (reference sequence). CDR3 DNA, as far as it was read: TGTGCCAGCAGCAAAGGGGAGACG. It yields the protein CASSKGET. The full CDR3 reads CASSKGETQYF.

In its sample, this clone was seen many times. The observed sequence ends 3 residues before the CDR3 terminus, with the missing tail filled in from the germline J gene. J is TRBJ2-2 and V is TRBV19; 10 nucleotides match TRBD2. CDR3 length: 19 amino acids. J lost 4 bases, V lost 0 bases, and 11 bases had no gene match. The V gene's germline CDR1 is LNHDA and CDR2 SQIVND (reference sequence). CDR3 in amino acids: CASSIDIPLAGVSTGELFF. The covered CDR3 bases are TGTGCCAGTAGTATAGATATCCCCCTAGCGGGAGTAAGCACCGGGGAG.

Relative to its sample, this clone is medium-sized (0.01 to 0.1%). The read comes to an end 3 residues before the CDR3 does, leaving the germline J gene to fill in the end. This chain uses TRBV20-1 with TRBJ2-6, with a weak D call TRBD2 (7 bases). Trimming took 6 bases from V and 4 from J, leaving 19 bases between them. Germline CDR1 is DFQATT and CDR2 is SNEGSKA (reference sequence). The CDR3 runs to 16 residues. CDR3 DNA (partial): TGCAGTGCCCCTGAAGGGGGGGCGCAAGGGGCCAACGTC. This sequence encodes CSAPEGGAQGANV. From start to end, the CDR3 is CSAPEGGAQGANVLTF.

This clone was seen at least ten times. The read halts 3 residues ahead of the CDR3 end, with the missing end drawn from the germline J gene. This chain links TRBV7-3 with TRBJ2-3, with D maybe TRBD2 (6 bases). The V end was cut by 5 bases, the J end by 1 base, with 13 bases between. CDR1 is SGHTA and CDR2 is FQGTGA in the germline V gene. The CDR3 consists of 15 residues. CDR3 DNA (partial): TGTGCCAGCAGCCCCAGGGACTTGCGCACAGATACG. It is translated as CASSPRDLRTDT. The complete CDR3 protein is CASSPRDLRTDTQYF. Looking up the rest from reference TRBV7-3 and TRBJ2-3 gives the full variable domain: GAGVSQTPSNKVTEKGKYVELRCDPISGHTALYWYRQSLGQGPEFLIYFQGTGAADDSGLPNDRFFAVRPEGSVSTLKIQRTERGDSAVYLCASSPRDLRTDTQYFGPGTRLTVL.

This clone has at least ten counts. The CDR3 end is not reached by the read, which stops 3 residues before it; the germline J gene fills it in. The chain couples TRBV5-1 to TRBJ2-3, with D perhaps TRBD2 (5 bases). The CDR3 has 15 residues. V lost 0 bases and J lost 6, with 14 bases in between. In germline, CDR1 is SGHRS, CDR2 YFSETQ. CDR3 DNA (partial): TGCGCCAGCAGCTTGGGTCAGAGCGGACTGGATACG. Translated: CASSLGQSGLDT. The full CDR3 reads CASSLGQSGLDTQYF.

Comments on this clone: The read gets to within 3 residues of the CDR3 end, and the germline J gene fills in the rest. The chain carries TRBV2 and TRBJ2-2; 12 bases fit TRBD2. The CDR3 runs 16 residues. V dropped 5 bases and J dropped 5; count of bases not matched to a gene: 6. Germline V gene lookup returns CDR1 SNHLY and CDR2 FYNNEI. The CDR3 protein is CASSPTSGSRTGELFF. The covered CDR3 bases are TGTGCCAGCAGTCCGACTAGCGGGAGTAGGACCGGGGAG.

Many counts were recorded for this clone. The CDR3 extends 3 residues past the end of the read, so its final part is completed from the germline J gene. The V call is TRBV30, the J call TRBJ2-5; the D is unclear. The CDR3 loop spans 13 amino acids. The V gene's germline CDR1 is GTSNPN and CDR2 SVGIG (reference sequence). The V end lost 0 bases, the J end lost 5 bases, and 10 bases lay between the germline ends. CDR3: CAWSVQGRETQYF. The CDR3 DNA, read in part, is TGTGCCTGGAGTGTACAAGGGCGTGAGACC.

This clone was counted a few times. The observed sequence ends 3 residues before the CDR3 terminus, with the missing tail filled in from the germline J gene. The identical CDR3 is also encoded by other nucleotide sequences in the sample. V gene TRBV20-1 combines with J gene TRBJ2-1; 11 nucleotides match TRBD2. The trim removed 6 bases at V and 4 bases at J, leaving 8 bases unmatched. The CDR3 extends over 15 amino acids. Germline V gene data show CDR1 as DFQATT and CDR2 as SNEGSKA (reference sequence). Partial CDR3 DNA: TGCAGTGCACCTCCCCTAGCGGGAGGTTACAATGAG. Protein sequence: CSAPPLAGGYNE. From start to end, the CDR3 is CSAPPLAGGYNEQFF.

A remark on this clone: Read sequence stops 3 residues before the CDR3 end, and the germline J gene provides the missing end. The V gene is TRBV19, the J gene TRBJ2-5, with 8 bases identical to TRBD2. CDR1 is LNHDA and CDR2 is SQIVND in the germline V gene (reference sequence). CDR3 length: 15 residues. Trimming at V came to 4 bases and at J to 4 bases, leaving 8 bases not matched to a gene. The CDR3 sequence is CASSTPRGAGETQYF. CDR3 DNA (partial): TGTGCCAGTAGTACACCGCGGGGGGCGGGAGAGACC.

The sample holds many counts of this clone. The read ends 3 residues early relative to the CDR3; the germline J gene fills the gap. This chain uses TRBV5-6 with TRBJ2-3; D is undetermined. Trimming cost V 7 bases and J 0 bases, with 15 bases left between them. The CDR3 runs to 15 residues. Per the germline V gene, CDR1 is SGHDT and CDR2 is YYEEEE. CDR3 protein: CASQIFGSSTDTQYF. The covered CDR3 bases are TGTGCCAGCCAAATATTCGGTTCTAGCACAGATACG.

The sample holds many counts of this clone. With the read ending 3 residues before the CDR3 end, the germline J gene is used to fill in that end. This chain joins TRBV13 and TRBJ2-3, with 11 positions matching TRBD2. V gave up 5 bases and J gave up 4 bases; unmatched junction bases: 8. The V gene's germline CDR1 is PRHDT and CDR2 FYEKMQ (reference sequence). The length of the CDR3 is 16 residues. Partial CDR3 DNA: TGTGCCAGCAGCATCCAAATAGCGGGGGGGCCAGATACG. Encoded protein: CASSIQIAGGPDT. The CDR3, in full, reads CASSIQIAGGPDTQYF.

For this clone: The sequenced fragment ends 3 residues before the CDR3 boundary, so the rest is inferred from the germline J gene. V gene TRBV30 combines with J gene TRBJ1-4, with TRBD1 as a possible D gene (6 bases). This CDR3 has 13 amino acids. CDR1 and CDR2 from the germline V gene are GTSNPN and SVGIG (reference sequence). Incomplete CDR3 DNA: TGTGCCTGGCGACTAGCGGGGGGGCGAAGA. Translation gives CAWRLAGGRR. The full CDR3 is CAWRLAGGRRLFF.

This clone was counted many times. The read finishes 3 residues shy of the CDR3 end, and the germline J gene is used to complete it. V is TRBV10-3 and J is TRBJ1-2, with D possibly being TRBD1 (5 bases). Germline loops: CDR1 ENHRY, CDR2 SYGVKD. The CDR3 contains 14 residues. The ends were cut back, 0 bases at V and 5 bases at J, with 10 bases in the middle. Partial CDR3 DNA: TGTGCCATCAGTGAGTCGACCAGGGCTTATGGC. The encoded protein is CAISESTRAYG. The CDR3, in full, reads CAISESTRAYGYTF.

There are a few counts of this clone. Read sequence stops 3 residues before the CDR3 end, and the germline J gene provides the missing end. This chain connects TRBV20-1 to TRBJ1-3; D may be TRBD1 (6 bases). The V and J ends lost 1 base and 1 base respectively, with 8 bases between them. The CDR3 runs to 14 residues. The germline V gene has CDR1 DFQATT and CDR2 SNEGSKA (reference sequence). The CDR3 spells CSARVGQSGNTIYF. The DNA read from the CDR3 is TGCAGTGCTAGAGTTGGACAGTCTGGAAACACC.

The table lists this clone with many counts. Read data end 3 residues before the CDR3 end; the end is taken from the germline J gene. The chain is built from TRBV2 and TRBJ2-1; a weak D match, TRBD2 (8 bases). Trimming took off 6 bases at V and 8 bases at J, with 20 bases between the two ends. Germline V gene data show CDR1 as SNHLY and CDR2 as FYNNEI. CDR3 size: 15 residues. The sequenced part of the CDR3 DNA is TGTGCCAGCAGGATGGGGACTAGGGGGCTCCATGAG. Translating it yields CASRMGTRGLHE. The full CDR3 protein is CASRMGTRGLHEQFF. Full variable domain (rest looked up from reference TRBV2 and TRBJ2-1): EPEVTQTPSHQVTQMGQEVILRCVPISNHLYFYWYRQILGQKVEFLVSFYNNEISEKSEIFDDQFSVERPDGSNFTLKIRSTKLEDSAMYFCASRMGTRGLHEQFFGPGTRLTVL.

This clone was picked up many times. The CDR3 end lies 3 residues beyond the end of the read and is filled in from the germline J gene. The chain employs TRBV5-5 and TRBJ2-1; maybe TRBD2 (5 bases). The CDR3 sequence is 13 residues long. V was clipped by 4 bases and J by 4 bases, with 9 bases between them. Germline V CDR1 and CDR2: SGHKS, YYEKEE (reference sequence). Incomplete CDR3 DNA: TGTGCCAGCAGCGCCGGACTTTACAATGAG. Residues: CASSAGLYNE. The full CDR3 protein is CASSAGLYNEQFF.

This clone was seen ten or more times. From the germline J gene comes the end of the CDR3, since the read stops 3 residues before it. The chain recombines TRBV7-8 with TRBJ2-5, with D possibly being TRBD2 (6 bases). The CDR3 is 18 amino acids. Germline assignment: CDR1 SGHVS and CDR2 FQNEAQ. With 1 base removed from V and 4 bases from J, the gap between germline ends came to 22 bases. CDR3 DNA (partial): TGTGCCAGCAGCTTAGGGCCACGAATAGCGGCGCAGGGAGAGACC. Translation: CASSLGPRIAAQGET. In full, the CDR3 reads CASSLGPRIAAQGETQYF. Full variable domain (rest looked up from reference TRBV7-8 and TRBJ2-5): GAGVSQSPRYKVAKRGQDVALRCDPISGHVSLFWYQQALGQGPEFLTYFQNEAQLDKSGLPSDRFFAERPEGSVSTLKIQRTQQEDSAVYLCASSLGPRIAAQGETQYFGPGTRLLVL.

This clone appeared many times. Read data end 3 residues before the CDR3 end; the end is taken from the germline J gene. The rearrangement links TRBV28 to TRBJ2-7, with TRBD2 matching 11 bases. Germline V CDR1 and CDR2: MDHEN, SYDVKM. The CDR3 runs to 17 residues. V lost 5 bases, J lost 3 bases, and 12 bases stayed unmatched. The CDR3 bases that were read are TGTGCCAGCAGTCCACTACACGTACTAGCGGGAGTCTACGAG. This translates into CASSPLHVLAGVYE. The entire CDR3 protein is CASSPLHVLAGVYEQYF.

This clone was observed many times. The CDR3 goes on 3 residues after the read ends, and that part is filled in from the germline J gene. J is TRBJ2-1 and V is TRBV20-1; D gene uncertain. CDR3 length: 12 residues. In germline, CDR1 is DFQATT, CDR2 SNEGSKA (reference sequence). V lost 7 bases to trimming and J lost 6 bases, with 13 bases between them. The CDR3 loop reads CSGAGAGNEQFF. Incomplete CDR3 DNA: TGCAGTGGGGCCGGCGCCGGCAATGAG.

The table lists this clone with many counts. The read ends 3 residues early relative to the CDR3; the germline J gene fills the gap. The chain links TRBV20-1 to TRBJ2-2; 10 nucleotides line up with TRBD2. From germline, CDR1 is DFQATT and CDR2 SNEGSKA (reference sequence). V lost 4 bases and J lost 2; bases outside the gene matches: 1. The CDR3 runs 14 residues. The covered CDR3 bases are TGCAGTGCTAAGCGGGAGGGAAACACCGGGGAG. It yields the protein CSAKREGNTGE. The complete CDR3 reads CSAKREGNTGELFF.

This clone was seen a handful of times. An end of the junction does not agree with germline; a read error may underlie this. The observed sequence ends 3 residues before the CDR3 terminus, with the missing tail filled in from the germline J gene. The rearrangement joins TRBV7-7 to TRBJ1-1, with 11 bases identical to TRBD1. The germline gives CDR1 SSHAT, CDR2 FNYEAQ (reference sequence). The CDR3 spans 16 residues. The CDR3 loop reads CASSHRGDRGKTEAFF. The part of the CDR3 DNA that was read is TGTGCTAGCAGCCATAGGGGGGACAGGGGGAAAACTGAA.

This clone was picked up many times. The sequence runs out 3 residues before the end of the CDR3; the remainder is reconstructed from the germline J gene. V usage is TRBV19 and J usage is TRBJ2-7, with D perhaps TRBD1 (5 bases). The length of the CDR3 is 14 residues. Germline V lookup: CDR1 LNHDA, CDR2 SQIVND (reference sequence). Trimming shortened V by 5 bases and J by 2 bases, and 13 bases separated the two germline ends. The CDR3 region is CASSPWAGTYEQYF. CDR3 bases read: TGTGCCAGTAGTCCCTGGGCAGGGACCTACGAG.

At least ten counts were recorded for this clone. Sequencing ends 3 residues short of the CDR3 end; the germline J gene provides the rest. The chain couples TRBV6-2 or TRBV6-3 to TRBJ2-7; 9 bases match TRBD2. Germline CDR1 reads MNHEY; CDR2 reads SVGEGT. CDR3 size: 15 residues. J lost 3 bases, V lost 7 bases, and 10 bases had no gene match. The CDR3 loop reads CASTLAGVTIYEQYF. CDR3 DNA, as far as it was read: TGTGCCAGCACTTTAGCGGGAGTAACTATCTACGAG.

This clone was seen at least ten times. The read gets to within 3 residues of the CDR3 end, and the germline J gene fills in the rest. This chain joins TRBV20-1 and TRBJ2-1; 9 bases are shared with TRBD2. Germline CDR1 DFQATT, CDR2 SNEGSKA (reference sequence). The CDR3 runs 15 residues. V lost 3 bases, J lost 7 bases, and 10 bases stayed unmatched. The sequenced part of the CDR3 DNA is TGCAGTGCTAGGAACGCGGGGGGGCCTGGGAATGAG. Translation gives CSARNAGGPGNE. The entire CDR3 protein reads CSARNAGGPGNEQFF.

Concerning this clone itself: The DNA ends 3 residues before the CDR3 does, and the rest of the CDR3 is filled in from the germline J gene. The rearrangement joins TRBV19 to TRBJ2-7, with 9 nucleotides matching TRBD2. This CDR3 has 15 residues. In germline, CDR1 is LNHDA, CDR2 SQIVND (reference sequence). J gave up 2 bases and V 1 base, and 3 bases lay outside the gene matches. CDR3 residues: CASSIASGKTYEQYF. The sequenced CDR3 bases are TGTGCCAGTAGTATAGCTAGCGGGAAGACCTACGAG.